This TCR beta chain was identified during a study of monozygotic twins with inflammatory bowel disease. The study, taken as a whole, reports: IBD patients displayed reduced TCRbeta diversity (inverse Simpson) when set against healthy co-twins. Nothing supported a single strong signal or clonotype that was associated with IBD.

Eight distinct reactions (per sample) were used to make the cDNA. Template switching introduced UMIs that contain a 6-nucleotide sample barcode. TCRdb reprocessed the 5' RACE reads, keeping one entry per CDR3 protein, no DNA. This sample's table reports about 450,000 distinct CDR3 sequences. For this clonotype: Its antigen remains unidentified.

CDR3 length: 13 residues. The germline CDR1 and CDR2 sequences are ENHRY and SYGVKD. This clonotype originated in a human donor with ulcerative colitis or Crohn's disease, or a healthy co-twin of an affected twin (not recorded which). Sequencing was done on a sample of blood. The chain uses TRBV10-3 and TRBJ2-2; TCRdb indicates TRBD1, and absent DNA this call remains unverified. CDR3 residues: CAITREDIGELFF.